This T cell receptor (beta chain) was recorded in a study of blood T cells in healthy people across ages. Turning to the study itself: About one barcoded beta molecule per two T cells was captured by template switching.

Study-wide findings and caveats: The recorded TCR beta diversity per million T cells decreased in a roughly linear manner with age. Bulk PBMC profiling left naive and antigen-experienced comparisons inconclusive.

Note on this clonotype: What it recognizes is unknown. Germline and junction disagree at one end, which may indicate a read error.

Primed by a sample-barcoded 5' primer and a J-beta primer mix, a second PCR proceeded for about 7 to 11 cycles. Template switching added a 12-random-nucleotide identifier to every cDNA molecule. MiXCR, applied by TCRdb to the 5' RACE reads, yields one record per CDR3 protein. The repertoire consists of about 1,400,000 distinct CDR3 sequences, with roughly 40% occurring once and the leading ten covering roughly 7.9%. CDR3 length: 18 residues. Germline CDR1 and CDR2: MDHEN and SYDVKM. The specimen was blood. This chain links TRBV28 with TRBJ2-1, with 15 nucleotides matching TRBD2. The receptor was isolated from a woman between 18 and 29 years old in good health. CDR3 coding DNA: TGTGCCAGCAGTTCTGGGACTAGCGGGGGGTCAGCATACAAGGAGCAGTTCTTC. It translates to CASSSGTSGGSAYKEQFF.